This T cell receptor (beta chain) emerged from a study of regulatory T cells in long-lasting Graves disease. Study at large: Graves' patients, diagnosed recently, had received antithyroid drugs under 3 months.

For this clonotype: The antigen is undetermined.

The germline V gene encodes CDR1 SEHNR and CDR2 FQNEAQ (reference sequence). The V gene lost 5 bases and the J gene lost 7 bases, with 11 bases spanning the gap. The CDR3 spans 12 residues. Time point noted: newly diagnosed GD, antithyroid drugs for less than 3 months. PBMC-derived RNA was used for the TCR library. Construction of the TCR beta libraries employed iRepertoire HTBI primers in conjunction with Arm-PCR of CDR3 regions. TCRdb re-called the multiplex PCR reads through MiXCR, storing one row per CDR3 protein. The sample consists of 400,000 to 500,000 distinct CDR3 sequences, 16% of them appearing once. Study-wide results and caveats: The study found TRBV28, TRBJ1-2 and TRBJ2-5 favored in persistent disease.

These records were also assigned to another study, of T cells in Graves' hyperthyroidism and ophthalmopathy. That publication notes: No ophthalmopathy progression within 18 months constituted stable Graves' hyperthyroidism. Clinicians diagnosed patients from clinical symptoms, serum thyroxine and TRAb, thyroid ultrasound and orbital computed tomography.

The specimen comprised peripheral blood mononuclear cells (PBMCs), sampled at new diagnosis, from a patient treated with antithyroid drugs. The sequence was collected from a woman in her 30s with Graves disease. The chain links TRBV7-9 to TRBJ1-1, with a possible D match to TRBD1 (6 bases). CDR3 nucleotide sequence: TGTGCCAGCAGCCTACGGACAGTTGAAGCTTTCTTT. Protein sequence: CASSLRTVEAFF.